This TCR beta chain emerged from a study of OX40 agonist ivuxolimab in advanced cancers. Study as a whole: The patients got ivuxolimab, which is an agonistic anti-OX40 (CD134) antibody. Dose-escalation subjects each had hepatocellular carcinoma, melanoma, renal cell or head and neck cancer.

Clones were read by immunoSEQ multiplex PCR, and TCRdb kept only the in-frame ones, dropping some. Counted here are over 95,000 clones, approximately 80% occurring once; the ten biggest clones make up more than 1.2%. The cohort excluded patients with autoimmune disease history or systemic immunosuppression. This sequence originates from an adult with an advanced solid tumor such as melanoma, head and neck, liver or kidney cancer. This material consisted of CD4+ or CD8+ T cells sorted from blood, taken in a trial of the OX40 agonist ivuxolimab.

CDR3 sequence reads: CASSSGGGHQQAFF. The DNA for the CDR3 is TGTGCCAGCAGTTCAGGAGGGGGCCACCAACAAGCTTTCTTT. The rearrangement joins TRBV28 to TRBJ1-1; 7 nucleotides match TRBD1. With 4 bases clipped from V and 9 bases from J, the junction kept 11 bases outside the gene matches. This CDR3 comprises 14 residues. CDR1 and CDR2 from the germline V gene are MDHEN and SYDVKM.